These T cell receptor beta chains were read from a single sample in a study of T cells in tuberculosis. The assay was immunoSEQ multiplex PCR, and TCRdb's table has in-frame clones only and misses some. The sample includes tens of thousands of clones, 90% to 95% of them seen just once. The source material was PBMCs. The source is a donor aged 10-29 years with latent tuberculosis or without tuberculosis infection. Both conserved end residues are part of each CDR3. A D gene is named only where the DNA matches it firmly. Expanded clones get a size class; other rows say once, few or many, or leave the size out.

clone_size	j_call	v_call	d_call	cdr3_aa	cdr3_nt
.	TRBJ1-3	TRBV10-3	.	CAISPQGIGLGNTIYF	TGTGCCATCAGTCCACAGGGAATTGGTCTTGGAAACACCATATATTTT
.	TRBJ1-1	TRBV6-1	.	CASKRQIMNTEAFF	TGTGCCAGCAAACGACAGATAATGAACACTGAAGCTTTCTTT
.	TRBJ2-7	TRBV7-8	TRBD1	CASSPRDRRRYEQYF	TGTGCCAGCAGCCCCCGGGACAGGCGACGCTACGAGCAGTACTTC
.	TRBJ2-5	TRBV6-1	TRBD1	CASARDRVQETQYF	TGTGCCAGCGCCCGAGACAGGGTACAAGAGACCCAGTACTTC
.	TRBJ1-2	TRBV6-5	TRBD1	CASRQGVANYGYTF	TGTGCCAGTCGACAGGGGGTGGCTAACTATGGCTACACCTTC
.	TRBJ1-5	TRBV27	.	CASSTDSQAQHF	TGTGCCAGCAGTACCGACAGCCAAGCCCAGCATTTT
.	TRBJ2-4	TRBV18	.	CASSQTQLAKNIQYF	TGTGCCAGCTCACAAACACAGCTAGCCAAAAACATTCAGTACTTC
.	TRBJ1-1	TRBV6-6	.	CASTSGGTEAFF	TGTGCCAGCACCTCTGGAGGCACTGAAGCTTTCTTT
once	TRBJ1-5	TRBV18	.	CASSPRGGPQHF	TGTGCCAGCTCACCCCGGGGGGGGCCCCAGCATTTT
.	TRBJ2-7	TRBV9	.	CASSVVEGDRSEQYF	TGTGCCAGCAGCGTAGTTGAGGGGGATAGATCCGAGCAGTACTTC
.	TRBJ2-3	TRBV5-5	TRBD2	CASSFDGGADTQYF	TGTGCCAGCAGCTTTGACGGGGGGGCAGATACGCAGTATTTT
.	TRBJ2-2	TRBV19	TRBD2	CASSIIAGETGELFF	TGTGCCAGTAGTATTATTGCGGGAGAGACCGGGGAGCTGTTTTTT
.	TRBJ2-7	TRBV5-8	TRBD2	CASSSGLAGYEQYF	TGTGCCAGCAGCTCAGGACTAGCGGGCTACGAGCAGTACTTC
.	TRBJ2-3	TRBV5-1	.	CASSPENTDTQYF	TGCGCCAGCAGCCCCGAGAACACAGATACGCAGTATTTT
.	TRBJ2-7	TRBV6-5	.	CASSYSAGARSYEQYF	TGTGCCAGCAGTTACTCGGCGGGGGCACGGTCCTACGAGCAGTACTTC